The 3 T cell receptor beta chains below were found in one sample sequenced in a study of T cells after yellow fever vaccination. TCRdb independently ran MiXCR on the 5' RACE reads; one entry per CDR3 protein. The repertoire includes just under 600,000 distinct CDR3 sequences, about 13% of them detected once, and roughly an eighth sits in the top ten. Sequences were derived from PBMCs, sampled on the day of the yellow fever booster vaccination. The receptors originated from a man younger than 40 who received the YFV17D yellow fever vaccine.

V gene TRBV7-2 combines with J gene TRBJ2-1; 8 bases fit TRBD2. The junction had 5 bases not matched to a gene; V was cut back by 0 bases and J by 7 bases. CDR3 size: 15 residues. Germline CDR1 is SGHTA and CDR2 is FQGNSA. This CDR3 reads CASSLAGLGFNEQFF. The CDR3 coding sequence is TGTGCCAGCAGCTTAGCGGGACTAGGCTTTAATGAGCAGTTCTTC.

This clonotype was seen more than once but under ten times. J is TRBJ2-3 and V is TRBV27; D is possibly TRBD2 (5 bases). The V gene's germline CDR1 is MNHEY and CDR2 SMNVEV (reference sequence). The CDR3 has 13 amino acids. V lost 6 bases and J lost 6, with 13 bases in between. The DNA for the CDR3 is TGTGCCAGCAGCCCCGGGAATGCGGATACGCAGTATTTT. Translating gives CASSPGNADTQYF.

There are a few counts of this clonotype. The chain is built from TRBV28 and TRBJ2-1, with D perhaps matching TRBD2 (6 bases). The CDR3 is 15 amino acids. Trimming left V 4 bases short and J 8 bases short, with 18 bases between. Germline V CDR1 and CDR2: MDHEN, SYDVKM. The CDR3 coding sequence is TGTGCCAGCAGTTCTCCGGGGGAGGAGAACGATGAGCAGTTCTTC. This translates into CASSSPGEENDEQFF.